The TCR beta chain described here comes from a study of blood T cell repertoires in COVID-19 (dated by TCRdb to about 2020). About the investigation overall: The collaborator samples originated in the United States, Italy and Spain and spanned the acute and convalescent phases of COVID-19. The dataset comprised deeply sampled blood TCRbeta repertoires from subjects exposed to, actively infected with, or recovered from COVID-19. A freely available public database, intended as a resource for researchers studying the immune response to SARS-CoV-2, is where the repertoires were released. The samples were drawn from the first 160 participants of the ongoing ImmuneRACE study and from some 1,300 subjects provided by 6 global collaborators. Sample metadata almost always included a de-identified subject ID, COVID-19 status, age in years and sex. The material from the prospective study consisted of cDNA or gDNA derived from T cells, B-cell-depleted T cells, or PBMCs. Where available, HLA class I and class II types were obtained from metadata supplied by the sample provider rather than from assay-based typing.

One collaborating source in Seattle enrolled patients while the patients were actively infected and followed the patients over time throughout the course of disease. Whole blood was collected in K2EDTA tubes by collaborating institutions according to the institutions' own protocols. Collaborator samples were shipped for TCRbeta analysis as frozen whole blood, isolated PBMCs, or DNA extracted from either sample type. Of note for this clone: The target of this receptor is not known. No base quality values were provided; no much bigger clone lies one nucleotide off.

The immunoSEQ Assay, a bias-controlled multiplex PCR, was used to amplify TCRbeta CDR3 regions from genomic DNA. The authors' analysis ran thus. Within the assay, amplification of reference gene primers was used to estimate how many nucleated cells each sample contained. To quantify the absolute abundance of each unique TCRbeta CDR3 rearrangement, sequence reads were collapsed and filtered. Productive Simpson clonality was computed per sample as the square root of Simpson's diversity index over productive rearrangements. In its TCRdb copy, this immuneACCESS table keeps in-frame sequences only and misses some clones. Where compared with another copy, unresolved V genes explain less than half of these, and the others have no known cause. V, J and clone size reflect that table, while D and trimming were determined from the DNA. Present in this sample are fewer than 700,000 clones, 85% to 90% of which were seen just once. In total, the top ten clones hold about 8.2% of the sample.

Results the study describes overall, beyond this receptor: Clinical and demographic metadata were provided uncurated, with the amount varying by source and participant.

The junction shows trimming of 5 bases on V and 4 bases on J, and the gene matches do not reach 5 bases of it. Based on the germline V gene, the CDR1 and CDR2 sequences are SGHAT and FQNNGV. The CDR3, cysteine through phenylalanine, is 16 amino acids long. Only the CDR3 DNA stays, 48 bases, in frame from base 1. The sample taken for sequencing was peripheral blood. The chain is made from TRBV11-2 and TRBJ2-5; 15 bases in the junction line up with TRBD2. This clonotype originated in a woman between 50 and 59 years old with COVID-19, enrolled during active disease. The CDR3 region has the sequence CASSHGLAGGRETQYF. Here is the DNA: TGTGCCAGCAGCCACGGACTAGCGGGGGGGCGAGAGACCCAGTACTTC.